This T cell receptor beta chain was observed in a study of T cell responses to AZD1222 COVID-19 vaccine. Assay used: immunoSEQ multiplex PCR; TCRdb lists only in-frame clones, some missing. The sample carries about 93,000 clones, 80% to 90% recorded once. The CDR3 covers 16 residues. Trimming shortened V by 4 bases and J by 3 bases, and 17 bases separated the two germline ends. CDR1 is LGHDT and CDR2 is YNNKEL in the germline V gene (reference sequence). In the case of this clone: Its antigen is not known.

The study's findings and limits: Among the donors, most were white British and more were female, and clonal diversity was possibly underestimated. Two AZD1222 administrations were followed by greater Spike-specific TCR breadth and depth. Per reports, nearly half of all spike-specific TCRs target regions that are unmutated in variants. CD4 TCRs covered the whole spike, strongest at regions 160-218 and 743-854.

The receptor comes from an adult who received the AZD1222 COVID-19 vaccine. The specimen was peripheral blood, collected 28 days after the second AZD1222 dose. The chain uses TRBV3-1 (or the pseudogene TRBV3-2) and TRBJ2-3; D tentatively reads TRBD1 or TRBD2 (5 bases each). The CDR3 sequence: CASSLAKGPLTDTQYF. In nucleotides, the CDR3 is TGTGCCAGCAGCCTCGCTAAGGGACCATTAACAGATACGCAGTATTTT.